This is a list of T cell receptor beta chains from one sample in a study of shared T cell receptors in the human thymus. TCRdb keeps only in-frame clones here, not all; method: immunoSEQ multiplex PCR. The sample shows approximately 660,000 clones, approximately 90% of them seen only once. This same sample was also part of a study on human thymus T cells.

The sequencing input was thymocytes. All receptors derive from a boy under two years old with a congenital heart defect. CDR3s include the opening cysteine and the closing phenylalanine or tryptophan. The order of the fields is J gene, D gene, clone size, V gene, CDR3 DNA, CDR3 protein. The D gene is left open where the match is weak. Clone size is not always given. Where it is, it says once, few, many or a class for expanded clones.

TRBJ2-3 TRBD2 few TRBV28 TGTGCCAGCACCCGGGGAGGGTCACGTTTCACAGATACGCAGTATTTT CASTRGGSRFTDTQYF
TRBJ2-6 TRBD1 . TRBV11-2 TGTGCCAGCAGCTTAGATTTGATGGGACAGAAAAGCTCTGGGGCCAACGTCCTGACTTTC CASSLDLMGQKSSGANVLTF
TRBJ1-5 TRBD1 . TRBV19 TGTGCCAGTAGTAACCGGGACAGATACAATCAGCCCCAGCATTTT CASSNRDRYNQPQHF
TRBJ2-7 TRBD1 . TRBV11-2 TGTGCCAGCAGCTCTAAGACGACCGGGACAGGGTACGGGTACTTC CASSSKTTGTGYGYF
TRBJ2-7 . . TRBV6-1 TGTGCCAGCAGTGAAGTCCTTGTTGGACAGACCTACGAGCAGTACTTC CASSEVLVGQTYEQYF
TRBJ2-1 . . TRBV9 TGTGCCAGCAGCGTATCTCGCGGGCGGGTCCTCTACAATGAGCAGTTCTTC CASSVSRGRVLYNEQFF
TRBJ2-3 TRBD1 . TRBV7-2 TGTGCCAGCAGTCTACAGGGGCGCACAGATACGCAGTATTTT CASSLQGRTDTQYF
TRBJ2-5 . once TRBV6-1 TGTGCCAGCAGTGAACTAAAGGAGGGCCAAGAGACCCAGTACTTC CASSELKEGQETQYF
TRBJ2-2 TRBD1 . TRBV13 TGTGCCAGCAGTCAGGGGGTCCCCGGGGAGCTGTTTTTT CASSQGVPGELFF
TRBJ2-7 . . TRBV19 TGTGCCAGTAGTATTCGGGGATACACCTACGAGCAGTACTTC CASSIRGYTYEQYF
TRBJ1-2 . . TRBV6-1 TGTGCCAGCAGTGGAATGGAAAAGGAGGAGTATGGCTACACCTTC CASSGMEKEEYGYTF
TRBJ2-1 TRBD1 once TRBV27 TGTGCCAGCAGTGCTAGGGGGGGACAGGGGGAAAATGAGCAGTTCTTC CASSARGGQGENEQFF
TRBJ2-7 . . TRBV7-9 TGTGCCAGCAGCTGGTGGTCCAGACTAGCCTACGAGCAGTACTTC CASSWWSRLAYEQYF
TRBJ1-3 . . TRBV18 TGTGCCAGCTCACTCGGACAACCCTCTGGAAACACCATATATTTT CASSLGQPSGNTIYF
TRBJ2-1 TRBD1 once TRBV5-1 TGCGCCAGCAGCTTCGGGGACAGGGGGCTTTCTGAGCAGTTCTTC CASSFGDRGLSEQFF
TRBJ2-1 TRBD2 . TRBV6-4 TGTGCCAGCAGTACTGGACTGCCGCGGGGGTACAATGAGCAGTTCTTC CASSTGLPRGYNEQFF
TRBJ1-1 . . TRBV28 TGTGCCAGCAGTTTACGGGGGTGCGGGGGAAGGTGCACTGAAGCTTTCTTT CASSLRGCGGRCTEAFF
TRBJ2-7 . . TRBV28 TGTGCCAGCAGTTTATGCTTAGGAGGACGCGAGCAGTACTTC CASSLCLGGREQYF
TRBJ1-3 TRBD1 . TRBV5-1 TGCGCCAGCAGCTCGACAGGGATTCGGAACACCATATATTTT CASSSTGIRNTIYF
TRBJ2-2 TRBD1 once TRBV30 TGTGCCTGGACCTCACCCCGGACAGGGGTGACCGGGGAGCTGTTTTTT CAWTSPRTGVTGELFF
TRBJ2-7 . . TRBV30 TGTGCCTGGAGTTTTACCTACGAGCAGTACTTC CAWSFTYEQYF
TRBJ1-5 . . TRBV30 TGTGCCTGGAGTGTACCCTTGACAGAGAGACACTATCAGCCCCAGCATTTT CAWSVPLTERHYQPQHF
TRBJ1-2 . few TRBV5-1 TGCGCCAGCAGCACCGACAGGCCTCGCGATGGCTACACCTTC CASSTDRPRDGYTF
TRBJ2-4 . . TRBV23-1 TGCGCCAGCAGTCAATCGGAAGGGGCATTAAACATTCAGTACTTC CASSQSEGALNIQYF
TRBJ2-1 TRBD2 . TRBV7-2 TGTGCCAGCAGCTTCACTAGCGGACCACACAATGAGCAGTTCTTC CASSFTSGPHNEQFF
TRBJ1-2 TRBD1 . TRBV5-1 TGCGCCAGCCGTGGACAGGGCGATGGCTACACCTTC CASRGQGDGYTF
TRBJ1-2 TRBD1 once TRBV6-5 TGTGCCAGCAGTTACTCGACAGGGGGGACCCACTATGGCTACACCTTC CASSYSTGGTHYGYTF
TRBJ1-2 . . TRBV28 TGTGCCAGCAGTCTACCGGGACTCAACTATGGCTACACCTTC CASSLPGLNYGYTF
TRBJ2-5 TRBD2 . TRBV19 TGTGCCAGTAGGACCTCGGGGGGGGGAGTTGAGACCCAGTACTTC CASRTSGGGVETQYF
TRBJ2-5 . . TRBV2 TGTGCCAGCAGCCAGGGCCTGGAGACCCAGTACTTC CASSQGLETQYF
TRBJ2-1 . . TRBV28 TGTGCCAGCAGTTTCCCAGACTCCCTTTGGAATGAGCAGTTCTTC CASSFPDSLWNEQFF
TRBJ2-3 . . TRBV14 TGTGCCAGCAGCCAAGGGGATCCCCGGGGGACAGATACGCAGTATTTT CASSQGDPRGTDTQYF
TRBJ2-7 . . TRBV5-1 TGCGCCAGCTTACGGGTACCGGAGAGTGAGCAGTACTTC CASLRVPESEQYF
TRBJ1-4 TRBD1 . TRBV10-1 TGCGCCAGCAGGGCACAGGGGGTACGTGAAAAACTGTTTTTT CASRAQGVREKLFF
TRBJ1-2 TRBD1 . TRBV5-1 TGCGCCAGCAGCTCCAGGACAGGGGATGGCTACACCTTC CASSSRTGDGYTF
TRBJ2-1 . . TRBV7-2 TGTGCCAGCAGCTTAGGGGGCCGGGTAGCGGCCAATGAGCAGTTCTTC CASSLGGRVAANEQFF
TRBJ2-3 . . TRBV10-1 TGCGCCAGCAGCACCTTGGGGCGGCGTACGCAGTATTTT CASSTLGRRTQYF
TRBJ2-7 . once TRBV6-5 TGTGCCAGCAGCCTCGGACAGTTCGACGAGCAGTACTTC CASSLGQFDEQYF
TRBJ2-3 TRBD1 . TRBV11-2 TGTGCCAGCAGCGCGGGACAGGGGGCAGGGGATACGCAGTATTTT CASSAGQGAGDTQYF
TRBJ2-1 TRBD1 . TRBV4-3 TGCGCCAGCAGCCTTTCGGGACAGGGGAATGAGCAGTTCTTC CASSLSGQGNEQFF
TRBJ2-3 TRBD2 . TRBV7-6 TGTGCCAGCAGCCGACTAGCGGGAGAGGGTCCCACAGATACGCAGTATTTT CASSRLAGEGPTDTQYF
TRBJ2-2 TRBD2 once TRBV4-2 TGTGCCAGCAGCCAAGATCCATCGACTAGCGGGAGGGCCAGCACCGGGGAGCTGTTTTTT CASSQDPSTSGRASTGELFF
TRBJ2-7 TRBD2 . TRBV19 TGTGCCAGTAGTATGATCCCCGGGACTAGCGTTTCCGAGCAGTACTTC CASSMIPGTSVSEQYF
TRBJ2-1 . . TRBV27 TGTGCCAGCAGTTTTAGCGTGAAATACAATGAGCAGTTCTTC CASSFSVKYNEQFF
TRBJ1-3 . . TRBV7-9 TGTGCCAGCAGCCCCGCCCGGGGGAGAGGAAACACCATATATTTT CASSPARGRGNTIYF
TRBJ2-3 . once TRBV5-5 TGTGCCAGCAGCTTGGTCGTGCGGGGTACCGATACGCAGTATTTT CASSLVVRGTDTQYF
TRBJ2-7 . . TRBV7-2 TGTGCCAGCAGCCGAGAAACAGTGGACGAGCAGTACTTC CASSRETVDEQYF
TRBJ2-3 . once TRBV25-1 TGTGCCAGCAGTGATCGGGAGTCGATCACAGATACGCAGTATTTT CASSDRESITDTQYF
TRBJ2-1 TRBD1 . TRBV7-2 TGTGCCAGCAGCTCTCAGGACAGGAAAATCCTAAATGAGCAGTTCTTC CASSSQDRKILNEQFF
TRBJ1-1 . . TRBV29-1 TGCAGCGTCTCTAATGGAACAGAAAGGCCGTTGACGGGGGACACTGAAGCTTTCTTT CSVSNGTERPLTGDTEAFF
TRBJ1-5 . once TRBV28 TGTGCCAGCAGTTGGGGACTCCAAGTTCATCAGCCCCAGCATTTT CASSWGLQVHQPQHF
TRBJ2-7 . . TRBV5-1 TGCGCCAGCAGCTGGGCCCTCCTAGCGCCGCCCTACGAGCAGTACTTC CASSWALLAPPYEQYF
TRBJ2-5 TRBD2 . TRBV15 TGTGCCACCAGCAGAGATGTCCGGACTAGACAAGAGACCCAGTACTTC CATSRDVRTRQETQYF
TRBJ1-3 . . TRBV14 TGTGCCAGCAGCCCCGGGTGGAGCTCTGGAAACACCATATATTTT CASSPGWSSGNTIYF
TRBJ1-5 . . TRBV5-8 TGTGCCAGCAGCTTATTAGAAAATCAGCCCCAGCATTTT CASSLLENQPQHF